Presented here are 19 T cell receptor beta chains from one specimen sequenced in a study of shared clonotypes between healthy human individuals. TCRdb's copy holds only in-frame clones and misses some; the assay was immunoSEQ multiplex PCR. The sample includes a few hundred thousand clones, roughly 70% seen only once; the top ten take 10%. Sequencing was carried out using memory CD4+ T cells sorted from blood. As for subset: CD45RA-negative fraction. The receptor source for this set is a man aged 30 to 45 in good health.

The chain uses TRBV6-5 and TRBJ2-2; a possible D gene is TRBD2 (5 bases). Germline lookup yields CDR1 MNHEY and CDR2 SVGAGI. The CDR3 runs to 14 residues. Trimming cost V 6 bases and J 4 bases, with 12 bases left between them. In DNA form, the CDR3 reads TGTGCCAGCAGAAGCCTAGCCGTCACCGGGGAGCTGTTTTTT. Its translation: CASRSLAVTGELFF.

The V call is TRBV5-1, the J call TRBJ2-7, with a weak D call TRBD2 (6 bases). The CDR3 sequence is 14 residues long. The germline V and J ends were trimmed by 0 bases and 2 bases, with 9 bases remaining between them. Germline V CDR1 and CDR2: SGHRS, YFSETQ. CDR3 loop: CASSLGAGTYEQYF. The CDR3 nucleotides are TGCGCCAGCAGCTTGGGGGCGGGAACCTACGAGCAGTACTTC. The full variable domain, rest sourced from reference TRBV5-1 and TRBJ2-7, is KAGVTQTPRYLIKTRGQQVTLSCSPISGHRSVSWYQQTPGQGLQFLFEYFSETQRNKGNFPGRFSGRQFSNSRSEMNVSTLELGDSALYLCASSLGAGTYEQYFGPGTRLTVT.

This clone was detected once. The chain links TRBV4-1 to TRBJ2-3; no reliable D call. The CDR3 totals 14 residues. Looked up from germline, CDR1 is MGHRA and CDR2 is YSYEKL. Trimming took off 1 base at V and 5 bases at J, with 10 bases between the two ends. In DNA, the CDR3 is TGCGCCAGCAGCCAAGGGGTGATTGGAGATACGCAGTATTTT. It is translated as CASSQGVIGDTQYF.

The chain couples TRBV9 to TRBJ2-5; 12 nucleotides line up with TRBD2. The germline V gene encodes CDR1 SGDLS and CDR2 YYNGEE. The CDR3 loop spans 15 amino acids. Trimming removed 3 bases from V and 5 bases from J; junction bases left unmatched: 5. The CDR3 DNA is TGTGCCAGCAGCGAACTAGCGGGAGGTTGGGAGACCCAGTACTTC. Amino acids: CASSELAGGWETQYF.

V gene TRBV6-6 combines with J gene TRBJ2-7; 7 bases are a match to TRBD2. The CDR3 has 12 residues. Trimming at V came to 5 bases and at J to 3 bases, leaving 1 base not matched to a gene. The germline gives CDR1 MNHNY, CDR2 SVGAGI (reference sequence). CDR3 in amino acids: CASSPGGYEQYF. For the CDR3, the DNA is TGTGCCAGCAGTCCGGGAGGCTACGAGCAGTACTTC.

This clone was counted only a few times. The chain recombines TRBV18 with TRBJ2-1; TRBD2 aligns across 12 bases. The CDR3 totals 17 residues. Losses at the gene ends were 6 bases for V and 5 bases for J; bases not matched to a gene: 11. Per the germline V gene, CDR1 is KGHSH and CDR2 is LQKENI. The DNA for the CDR3 is TGTGCCAGCTCGCCCACGCCGACTAGCGGGAGAAACAATGAGCAGTTCTTC. It is translated as CASSPTPTSGRNNEQFF.

The J gene is TRBJ1-1, the V gene TRBV15; 9 bases are a match to TRBD1. Germline V gene lookup returns CDR1 LNHNV and CDR2 YYDKDF (reference sequence). J gave up 3 bases and V 4 bases, and 18 bases lay outside the gene matches. The CDR3 covers 19 residues. The CDR3 is CATSILPGTGRVEYTEAFF. As DNA, the CDR3 is TGTGCCACCAGCATCCTTCCGGGGACAGGGAGGGTTGAGTACACTGAAGCTTTCTTT.

The chain combines TRBV11-3 with TRBJ2-7; maybe TRBD2 (6 bases). Per the germline V gene, CDR1 is SGHNT and CDR2 is YENEEA. Trimming took 5 bases from V and 4 from J, leaving 27 bases between them. The CDR3 sequence is 18 residues long. The CDR3 bases are TGTGCCAGCAGCCTAATTAATGGGAGGAAGGGGCTACGATACGAGCAGTACTTC. Translating gives CASSLINGRKGLRYEQYF.

This clone was seen a few times. This chain uses TRBV28 with TRBJ2-1; D is perhaps TRBD1 (6 bases). Germline V CDR1 and CDR2: MDHEN, SYDVKM. The CDR3 is 17 amino acids. V lost 3 bases, J lost 5 bases, and 20 bases lay in between. CDR3 region: CASSLTGGLLGNNEQFF. The CDR3 DNA reads TGTGCCAGCAGTTTGACAGGCGGCCTACTTGGGAACAATGAGCAGTTCTTC.

Only a few counts were recorded for this clone. V and J are TRBV6-5 and TRBJ2-1, with 11 bases matching TRBD2. Germline V gene data show CDR1 as MNHEY and CDR2 as SVGAGI. The CDR3 is 14 amino acids. V lost 6 bases, J lost 9 bases, and 7 bases stayed unmatched. The CDR3 here is CASRRTGTSGEQFF. In nucleotides, the CDR3 is TGTGCCAGCAGGAGAACCGGGACTAGCGGTGAGCAGTTCTTC.

This clone has just one count. This chain connects TRBV6-1 to TRBJ2-5; 11 bases are a match to TRBD2. Trimming cost V 6 bases and J 5 bases; bases outside gene matches: 5. CDR3 length: 14 residues. The germline V gene has CDR1 MNHNS and CDR2 SASEGT. In nucleotides, the CDR3 is TGTGCCAGCAGGACGACTAGCGGGACGGAGACCCAGTACTTC. Translation: CASRTTSGTETQYF.

This clone was seen a few times. This rearrangement joins TRBV2 to TRBJ1-1; TRBD1 might be the D (6 bases). The length of the CDR3 is 15 residues. Deletions cut 6 bases from V and 1 base from J, with 15 bases between. Germline V gives CDR1 SNHLY, CDR2 FYNNEI. Here the CDR3 reads CASRPRTEPNTEAFF. DNA for the CDR3: TGTGCCAGCAGACCGAGGACAGAACCGAACACTGAAGCTTTCTTT.

The gene calls are TRBV7-2 and TRBJ2-2; 14 nucleotides match TRBD2. This CDR3 has 16 amino acids. From germline, CDR1 is SGHTA and CDR2 FQGNSA. The ends lost 0 bases at V and 15 bases at J; junction bases unmatched: 9. The CDR3: CASSLAQTSGRAGMFF. The CDR3 bases are TGTGCCAGCAGCTTAGCCCAGACTAGCGGGAGGGCTGGGATGTTTTTT.

V gene TRBV28 combines with J gene TRBJ2-4; D is tentatively TRBD1 or TRBD2 (5 bases each). The CDR3 runs to 16 residues. The ends were cut back, 1 base at V and 0 bases at J, with 10 bases in the middle. Germline V CDR1 and CDR2: MDHEN, SYDVKM. CDR3 sequence: CASSLYPGLAKNIQYF. DNA of the CDR3: TGTGCCAGCAGTTTATATCCGGGGCTAGCCAAAAACATTCAGTACTTC.

The rearrangement joins TRBV11-2 to TRBJ2-3; the D is unclear. Germline V gives CDR1 SGHAT, CDR2 FQNNGV. V was shortened by 1 base and J by 3 bases, with 11 bases between the two germline ends. This CDR3 contains 15 residues. The CDR3 nucleotides are TGTGCCAGCAGCTTAGCCTCGTCGAGGACAGATACGCAGTATTTT. This gives the protein CASSLASSRTDTQYF.

The rearrangement uses TRBV18 and TRBJ1-5; weak D call: TRBD1 (6 bases). CDR3 length equals 15 residues. Trimming shortened V by 1 base and J by 3 bases, and 10 bases separated the two germline ends. Germline V gene lookup returns CDR1 KGHSH and CDR2 LQKENI. The CDR3 nucleotides are TGTGCCAGCTCACCACGTTCAGGGGACAATCAGCCCCAGCATTTT. Encoded protein: CASSPRSGDNQPQHF.

This chain connects TRBV18 to TRBJ2-7, with TRBD2 identical over 9 bases. Germline assignment: CDR1 KGHSH and CDR2 LQKENI. The V gene end was trimmed by 2 bases and the J gene end by 5 bases; junction bases not matched to a gene: 10. The CDR3 has 16 residues. CDR3: CASSPASGRLADEQYF. In nucleotides, the CDR3 is TGTGCCAGCTCACCAGCTTCGGGGCGACTAGCGGACGAGCAGTACTTC.

The chain couples TRBV12-5 to TRBJ2-1, with D perhaps TRBD1 (5 bases). Germline CDR1 is LGHNT and CDR2 is FRNRAP. V lost 1 base to trimming and J lost 6 bases, with 7 bases between them. The CDR3 extends over 13 amino acids. The CDR3 nucleotides are TGTGCTAGTGGTTTGGGACAGACCAATGAGCAGTTCTTC. This codes for CASGLGQTNEQFF.

A few counts support this clone. The chain carries TRBV19 and TRBJ2-3; D not certain. Germline CDR1 is LNHDA and CDR2 is SQIVND (reference sequence). CDR3 length equals 13 residues. Trimming left V 3 bases short and J 4 bases short, with 8 bases between. The CDR3 DNA reads TGTGCCAGTAGTATTATAGGGTCAGATACGCAGTATTTT. Its protein product is CASSIIGSDTQYF.